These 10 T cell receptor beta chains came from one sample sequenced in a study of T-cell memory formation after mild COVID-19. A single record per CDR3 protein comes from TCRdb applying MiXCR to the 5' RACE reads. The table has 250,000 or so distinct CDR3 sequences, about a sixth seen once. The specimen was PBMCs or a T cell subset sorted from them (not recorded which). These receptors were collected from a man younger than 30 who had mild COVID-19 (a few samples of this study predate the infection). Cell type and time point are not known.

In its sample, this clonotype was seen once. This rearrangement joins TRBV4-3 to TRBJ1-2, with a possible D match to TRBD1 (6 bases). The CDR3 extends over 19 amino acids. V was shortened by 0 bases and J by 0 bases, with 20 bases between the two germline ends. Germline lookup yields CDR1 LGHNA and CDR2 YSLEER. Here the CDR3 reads CASSQDAGGGTRPNYGYTF. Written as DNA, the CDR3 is TGCGCCAGCAGCCAAGATGCCGGAGGGGGTACTAGACCTAACTATGGCTACACCTTC.

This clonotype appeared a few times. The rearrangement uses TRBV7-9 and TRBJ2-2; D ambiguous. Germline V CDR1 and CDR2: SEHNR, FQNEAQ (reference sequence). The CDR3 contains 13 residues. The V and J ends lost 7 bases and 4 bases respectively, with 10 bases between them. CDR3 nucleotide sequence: TGTGCCAGCACCTCCCTTTCCACCGGGGAGCTGTTTTTT. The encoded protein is CASTSLSTGELFF. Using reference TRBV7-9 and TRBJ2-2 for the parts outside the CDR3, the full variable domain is DTGVSQNPRHKITKRGQNVTFRCDPISEHNRLYWYRQTLGQGPEFLTYFQNEAQLEKSRLLSDRFSAERPKGSFSTLEIQRTEQGDSAMYLCASTSLSTGELFFGEGSRLTVL.

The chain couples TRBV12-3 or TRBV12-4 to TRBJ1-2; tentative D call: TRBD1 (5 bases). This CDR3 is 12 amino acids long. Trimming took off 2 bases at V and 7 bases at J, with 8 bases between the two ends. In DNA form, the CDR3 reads TGTGCCAGCAGTTTAATAGGGGTTGGCTACACCTTC. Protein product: CASSLIGVGYTF.

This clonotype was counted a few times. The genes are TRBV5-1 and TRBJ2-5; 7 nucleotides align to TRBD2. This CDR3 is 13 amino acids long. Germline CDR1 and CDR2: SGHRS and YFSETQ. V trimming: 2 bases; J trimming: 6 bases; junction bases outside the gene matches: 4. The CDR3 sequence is CASSFGGRQTQYF. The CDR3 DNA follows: TGCGCCAGCAGCTTCGGGGGGAGGCAGACCCAGTACTTC.

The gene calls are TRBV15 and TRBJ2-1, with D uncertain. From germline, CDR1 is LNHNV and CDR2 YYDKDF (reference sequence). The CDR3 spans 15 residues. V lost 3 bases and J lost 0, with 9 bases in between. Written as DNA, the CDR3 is TGTGCCACCAGCAGTGGGGTGAGCTCCTACAATGAGCAGTTCTTC. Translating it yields CATSSGVSSYNEQFF.

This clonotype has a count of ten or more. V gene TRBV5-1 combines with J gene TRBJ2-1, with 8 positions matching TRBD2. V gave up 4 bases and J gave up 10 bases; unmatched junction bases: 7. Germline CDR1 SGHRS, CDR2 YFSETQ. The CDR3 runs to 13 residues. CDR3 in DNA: TGCGCCAGCAGCGCGGACCCTAGCGGGGAGCAGTTCTTC. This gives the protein CASSADPSGEQFF. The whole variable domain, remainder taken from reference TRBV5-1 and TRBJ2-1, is KAGVTQTPRYLIKTRGQQVTLSCSPISGHRSVSWYQQTPGQGLQFLFEYFSETQRNKGNFPGRFSGRQFSNSRSEMNVSTLELGDSALYLCASSADPSGEQFFGPGTRLTVL.

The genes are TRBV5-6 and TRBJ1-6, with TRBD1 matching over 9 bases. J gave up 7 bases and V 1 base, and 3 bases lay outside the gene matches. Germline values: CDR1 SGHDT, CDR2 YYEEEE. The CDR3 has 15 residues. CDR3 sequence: CASSLWDRVNSPLHF. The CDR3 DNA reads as TGTGCCAGCAGCTTGTGGGACAGGGTGAATTCACCCCTCCACTTT.

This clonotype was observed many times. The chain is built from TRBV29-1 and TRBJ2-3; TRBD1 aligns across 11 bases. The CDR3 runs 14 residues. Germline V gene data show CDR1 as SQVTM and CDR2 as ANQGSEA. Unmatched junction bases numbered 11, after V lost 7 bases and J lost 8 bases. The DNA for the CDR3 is TGCAGCGCCTTTGGGACAGGGGGAAGCGGTACGCAGTATTTT. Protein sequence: CSAFGTGGSGTQYF.

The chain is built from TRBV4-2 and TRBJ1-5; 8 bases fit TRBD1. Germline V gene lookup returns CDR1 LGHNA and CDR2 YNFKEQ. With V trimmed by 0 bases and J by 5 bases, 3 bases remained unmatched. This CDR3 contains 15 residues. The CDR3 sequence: CASSQERDRYQPQHF. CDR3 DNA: TGTGCCAGCAGCCAAGAACGGGACAGGTATCAGCCCCAGCATTTT.

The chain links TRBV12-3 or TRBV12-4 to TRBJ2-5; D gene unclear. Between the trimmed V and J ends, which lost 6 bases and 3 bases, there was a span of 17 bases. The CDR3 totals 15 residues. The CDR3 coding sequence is TGTGCCAGCAGCCAATCCCGTGGAAGGGAAGAGACCCAGTACTTC. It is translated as CASSQSRGREETQYF.